This TCR beta chain emerged from a study of T cells after yellow fever vaccination. Study-wide findings and caveats: Once the booster was given, most primary-vaccination clones reappeared, at just under 98% for CD4 and 88% for CD8.

There are a few counts of this clonotype. Its antigen is not identified. Via MiXCR, TCRdb re-called the 5' RACE reads, giving one row per CDR3 protein. Of about 230,000 distinct CDR3 sequences listed, around 6.7% are singletons. The CDR3 sequence is 17 residues long. Germline CDR1 and CDR2: MNHEY and SVGAGI. V was pared by 2 bases and J by 5 bases, with 9 bases of the junction left unmatched. This clonotype was sampled from a young man who received the YFV17D yellow fever vaccine. This chain uses TRBV6-5 with TRBJ2-5; 12 bases align to TRBD2. The source material was CD4+ T cells sorted from PBMCs, sampled on the day of the yellow fever booster vaccination. The CDR3: CASSYQASGRAAETQYF. The CDR3 DNA sequence: TGTGCCAGCAGTTACCAGGCTAGCGGGAGGGCCGCGGAGACCCAGTACTTC.